Below, 12 T cell receptor beta chains from the same sample are listed, as sequenced in a study of radiotherapy plus CTLA-4 blockade in lung cancer. Clones were sequenced by immunoSEQ multiplex PCR, and TCRdb holds only the in-frame ones, with some missing. The sample has about 49,000 clones; 70% to 90% are singletons. Sample: peripheral blood, taken from a patient treated with radiotherapy plus ipilimumab. The receptors were gathered from a human donor with non-small cell lung cancer whose response to radiotherapy plus ipilimumab could not be evaluated.

This clone showed up just a few times. The rearrangement uses TRBV7-9 and TRBJ2-5; 14 bases match TRBD2. The germline V gene has CDR1 SEHNR and CDR2 FQNEAQ (reference sequence). This CDR3 contains 16 residues. The trim removed 5 bases at V and 4 bases at J, leaving 6 bases unmatched. The CDR3 nucleotides read TGTGCCAGCAGCCCGACTAGCGGGAGGGGTGGAGAGACCCAGTACTTC. It codes for CASSPTSGRGGETQYF.

The chain combines TRBV5-4 with TRBJ1-3; D might be TRBD1 (5 bases). This CDR3 has 14 amino acids. Germline CDR1 and CDR2: SGHNT and YYREEE (reference sequence). Trimming shortened V by 1 base and J by 3 bases, and 8 bases separated the two germline ends. CDR3: CASSLWGDGNTIYF. The CDR3 DNA follows: TGTGCCAGCAGCTTGTGGGGGGATGGAAACACCATATATTTT.

This sequence joins TRBV5-4 and TRBJ2-7; the match to TRBD2 covers 8 bases. The CDR3 sequence is 16 residues long. Trimming cost V 4 bases and J 0 bases; bases outside gene matches: 9. The germline V gene has CDR1 SGHNT and CDR2 YYREEE (reference sequence). CDR3 sequence reads: CASSRGGRAGSYEQYF. In DNA, the CDR3 is TGTGCCAGCAGCCGGGGGGGCAGGGCGGGCTCCTACGAGCAGTACTTC.

This chain joins TRBV19 and TRBJ2-7; TRBD1 aligns across 9 bases. The CDR3 is 14 amino acids. Trimming at V came to 6 bases and at J to 5 bases, leaving 8 bases not matched to a gene. Germline CDR1 reads LNHDA; CDR2 reads SQIVND (reference sequence). The CDR3 loop reads CASSAGQGINEQYF. DNA of the CDR3: TGTGCCAGTAGCGCCGGACAGGGGATAAACGAGCAGTACTTC.

The chain has TRBV5-4 and TRBJ2-4, with a tentative D call TRBD2 (6 bases). Germline V gene lookup returns CDR1 SGHNT and CDR2 YYREEE (reference sequence). This CDR3 is built from 15 residues. V gave up 5 bases and J gave up 1 base, with 13 bases separating them. CDR3 sequence: CASSGGYSAKNIQYF. The CDR3 nucleotides read TGTGCCAGCAGTGGGGGGTATAGTGCCAAAAACATTCAGTACTTC.

J is TRBJ2-3 and V is TRBV6-4, with 8 bases matching TRBD2. This CDR3 comprises 14 residues. V lost 3 bases, J lost 2 bases, and 1 base stayed unmatched. Looked up from germline, CDR1 is MRHNA and CDR2 is SNTAGT. CDR3 sequence reads: CASSETSVTDTQYF. The DNA for the CDR3 is TGTGCCAGCAGTGAGACTAGCGTCACAGATACGCAGTATTTT.

The chain uses TRBV6-1 and TRBJ1-2, with a tentative D call TRBD1 (6 bases). This CDR3 has 13 residues. Germline V gene data show CDR1 as MNHNS and CDR2 as SASEGT. Trimming stripped 7 bases from V and 4 bases from J, with 13 bases between. As DNA, the CDR3 is TGTGCCAGCACCCAGGGGTCGCTCTATGGCTACACCTTC. It codes for CASTQGSLYGYTF.

This clone appeared a single time. The J gene is TRBJ2-3, the V gene TRBV7-2; 7 bases match TRBD2. Germline V gives CDR1 SGHTA, CDR2 FQGNSA. Trimming at V came to 0 bases and at J to 1 base, leaving 4 bases not matched to a gene. There are 16 residues in the CDR3. In DNA, the CDR3 is TGTGCCAGCAGCTTAGCCGCGGGAGCCGGCACAGATACGCAGTATTTT. As protein: CASSLAAGAGTDTQYF.

On this clone: An end of the junction does not agree with germline; a read error may underlie this. This CDR3 is also generated by other DNA sequences in the sample. The CDR3 DNA is TGCGCCAGCTTCCCAGCGGGAGATCAGGGGGAGCAGTACTTC. It translates to CASFPAGDQGEQYF. The chain couples TRBV28 to TRBJ2-7; 8 bases are a match to TRBD2. From germline, CDR1 is MDHEN and CDR2 SYDVKM. The CDR3 runs 14 residues.

This clone appeared a single time. The same CDR3 can be traced to other DNA sequences in this sample. The chain couples TRBV5-1 to TRBJ1-3; tentatively, D is TRBD1 (5 bases). V lost 4 bases to trimming and J lost 1 base, with 12 bases between them. Germline V CDR1 and CDR2: SGHRS, YFSETQ. This CDR3 is 15 amino acids long. The CDR3 protein is CASSPGGISGNTIYF. CDR3 sequence (DNA): TGCGCCAGCAGCCCCGGGGGGATTTCTGGAAACACCATATATTTT.

The chain has TRBV5-1 and TRBJ2-1; 9 bases map to TRBD1. The V gene end was trimmed by 5 bases and the J gene end by 8 bases; junction bases not matched to a gene: 14. CDR1 is SGHRS, CDR2 YFSETQ, per germline. The length of the CDR3 is 16 residues. The CDR3 DNA is TGCGCCAGCAGTAAGGGCGGGGACAGGGTGTTGGATGAGCAGTTCTTC. It specifies CASSKGGDRVLDEQFF. Full variable domain (outside the CDR3, taken from reference TRBV5-1 and TRBJ2-1): KAGVTQTPRYLIKTRGQQVTLSCSPISGHRSVSWYQQTPGQGLQFLFEYFSETQRNKGNFPGRFSGRQFSNSRSEMNVSTLELGDSALYLCASSKGGDRVLDEQFFGPGTRLTVL.

This chain connects TRBV7-6 to TRBJ2-7, with a possible D match to TRBD1 (6 bases). The germline V gene has CDR1 SGHVS and CDR2 FNYEAQ. The CDR3 loop spans 15 amino acids. The V end was cut by 1 base, the J end by 2 bases, with 12 bases between. CDR3 in DNA: TGTGCCAGCAGCTTAGTACAGGGTTCCGCCTACGAGCAGTACTTC. This encodes CASSLVQGSAYEQYF. Using reference TRBV7-6 and TRBJ2-7 for the parts outside the CDR3, the full variable domain is GAGVSQSPRYKVTKRGQDVALRCDPISGHVSLYWYRQALGQGPEFLTYFNYEAQQDKSGLPNDRFSAERPEGSISTLTIQRTEQRDSAMYRCASSLVQGSAYEQYFGPGTRLTVT.